This entry lists 4 T cell receptor beta chains sequenced from one sample in a study of cytomegalovirus exposure and HLA in healthy donors. The PCR contained 60 Vbeta and 13 Jbeta primers. Using immunoSEQ multiplex PCR, the repertoire was profiled, and TCRdb retains in-frame clones only, with some absent. The profile shows some 100,000 clones, 60% to 85% of them singletons. Sequenced input: PBMCs. The receptor set was obtained from a female donor in good health and CMV-seronegative.

This clone was seen only a few times. The CDR3 reads CASTPGHVQGSPLHF. CDR3 coding DNA: TGTGCCAGCACCCCAGGGCACGTACAGGGTTCACCCCTCCACTTT. The genes are TRBV6-5 and TRBJ1-6, with a tentative D call TRBD1 (6 bases). The ends were cut back, 7 bases at V and 9 bases at J, with 19 bases in the middle. This CDR3 is 15 amino acids long. Germline CDR1 is MNHEY and CDR2 is SVGAGI.

In its sample, this clone was seen a few times. The gene calls are TRBV10-3 and TRBJ2-6; a possible D gene is TRBD1 (6 bases). Trimming pared 0 bases from V and 0 bases from J, leaving 15 bases between. The length of the CDR3 is 19 residues. The V gene's germline CDR1 is ENHRY and CDR2 SYGVKD. CDR3 nucleotides: TGTGCCATCAGTGAGTCCCATCTCACAGGGATCTCTGGGGCCAACGTCCTGACTTTC. The encoded protein is CAISESHLTGISGANVLTF.

About this clone: At one boundary the junction diverges from the germline segment, which might be a read error. The V gene is TRBV7-8, the J gene TRBJ2-3, with 9 bases aligning to TRBD2. CDR3 size: 14 residues. The germline gives CDR1 SGHVS, CDR2 FQNEAQ. The CDR3 DNA sequence: TGTGCCAGCAGCTTGGGGACTAGCATAGATACGCAGTATTTT. Protein product: CASSLGTSIDTQYF.

Worth noting for this clone: At one end the junction does not follow the germline gene, possibly because of a read error. The same CDR3 can be traced to other DNA sequences in this sample. This chain uses TRBV5-1 with TRBJ2-5; 8 bases fit TRBD2. The CDR3 runs 15 residues. Germline V gives CDR1 SGHRS, CDR2 YFSETQ. The DNA of the CDR3 is TGCGCCAGCAGCTTCATGGGACTAGATTCGGAGACTCAGTACTTC. This sequence encodes CASSFMGLDSETQYF.